This T cell receptor (beta chain) was found in a study of shared T cell receptors in the human thymus. CDR3 length equals 15 residues. Using immunoSEQ multiplex PCR, the repertoire was profiled, and TCRdb retains in-frame clones only, with some absent. The sample yields about 660,000 clones, 88% seen once. These data also featured in a second study, about human thymus T cells. That paper adds: Corrective surgery for congenital heart defects was being performed on the healthy Finnish infants who served as donors. Obtained as resections during corrective heart surgery, the thymus tissue was then studied. Seemingly biased V and J gene usage marked thymic and blood repertoires. There were highly overlapping thymic repertoires among unrelated individuals, as related research reported.

The receptor was derived from a boy less than two years old with a congenital heart defect. Sequencing was done on a sample of thymocytes. The chain employs TRBV21-1 and TRBJ2-3; the table calls TRBD2, which could not be checked here. TRBV21-1 is a listed pseudogene. The CDR3 DNA reads TGTGCCACCGTAATAGCGGGGCGGAGGGGGGATACGCAGTATTTT. It encodes CATVIAGRRGDTQYF.